Listed below are T cell receptor beta chains from one sample, sequenced in a study of blood T cells in healthy people across ages. TCRdb independently ran MiXCR on the 5' RACE reads; one entry per CDR3 protein. The repertoire holds over 1,200,000 distinct CDR3 sequences, with around 55% as singletons. The specimen was blood. Receptors originate from a man younger than 35 in good health. CDR3s include the opening cysteine and the closing phenylalanine or tryptophan. D genes are given only for firm matches. The size of a clone is reported for some rows only, either as once, few or many, or as a class for expanded clones.

clone size	D gene	V gene	J gene	CDR3 protein	CDR3 DNA
-	TRBD1	TRBV28	TRBJ2-7	CASSKTVGQGLPYEQYF	TGTGCCAGCAGCAAAACCGTGGGACAGGGGTTACCCTACGAGCAGTACTTC
few	-	TRBV20-1	TRBJ1-2	CSASLGGAGYTF	TGCAGTGCTTCCCTGGGAGGGGCTGGCTACACCTTC
few	-	TRBV6-6	TRBJ1-5	CASSYRELPQHF	TGTGCCAGCAGTTACAGGGAACTGCCCCAGCATTTT
-	-	TRBV10-3	TRBJ2-3	CALRDGKIGTDTQYF	TGTGCCCTCCGGGACGGTAAAATTGGCACAGATACGCAGTATTTT
-	TRBD2	TRBV20-1	TRBJ2-1	CSARDRAGAVNEQFF	TGCAGTGCTAGAGATCGGGCGGGAGCTGTGAATGAGCAGTTCTTC
-	-	TRBV15	TRBJ1-5	CATSRGNGANQPQHF	TGTGCCACCAGCAGAGGGAACGGCGCAAATCAGCCCCAGCATTTT
-	TRBD2	TRBV29-1	TRBJ2-2	CSVEGTSGSFTGELFF	TGCAGCGTTGAGGGGACTAGCGGGAGCTTCACCGGGGAGCTGTTTTTT
few	-	TRBV20-1	TRBJ2-7	CSARNQGSSSYEQYF	TGTAGTGCTAGAAACCAGGGCTCTAGCTCCTACGAGCAGTACTTC
-	TRBD2	TRBV20-1	TRBJ2-5	CSAELAGETQYF	TGCAGTGCCGAACTAGCGGGAGAGACCCAGTACTTC
-	TRBD1	TRBV20-1	TRBJ2-2	CSAATGAGTGELFF	TGCAGTGCCGCGACAGGGGCGGGCACCGGGGAGCTGTTTTTT
-	-	TRBV4-2	TRBJ2-7	CASSQKPGRQEIQYF	TGTGCCAGCAGCCAGAAGCCGGGACGGCAAGAGATCCAGTACTTC
once	TRBD1	TRBV12-5	TRBJ2-5	CASGLFPGTGRVETQYF	TGTGCTAGTGGTTTGTTTCCCGGGACAGGGCGGGTCGAGACCCAGTACTTC
once	-	TRBV20-1	TRBJ2-7	CSARDRGSGVSYEQSF	TGCAGTGCTAGAGATCGGGGAAGCGGAGTCTCCTACGAGCAGTCCTTC
-	-	TRBV5-1	TRBJ1-2	CASSLALGERAYGYTF	TGCGCCAGCAGCTTGGCCTTGGGTGAACGGGCCTATGGCTACACCTTC
-	-	TRBV7-9	TRBJ2-3	CVSSLDTQYF	TGTGTCAGCAGCTTAGATACGCAGTATTTT
few	-	TRBV7-2	TRBJ1-1	CASSLGWAPPEAFF	TGTGCCAGCAGCTTAGGGTGGGCCCCCCCTGAAGCTTTCTTT
-	TRBD2	TRBV6-5	TRBJ2-3	CASQPTSGSWDTQYF	TGTGCCAGCCAACCGACTAGCGGGAGTTGGGATACGCAGTATTTT
-	TRBD1	TRBV28	TRBJ2-1	CASKLGQGWSEQFF	TGTGCCAGTAAGCTCGGACAGGGTTGGAGTGAGCAGTTCTTC
-	TRBD2	TRBV20-1	TRBJ2-1	CSARGLAESYNEQFF	TGCAGTGCTAGAGGGCTAGCGGAGTCCTACAATGAGCAGTTCTTC
-	-	TRBV29-1	TRBJ1-2	CSVFPAGPGEGYTF	TGCAGCGTCTTCCCCGCGGGACCCGGGGAGGGCTACACCTTC
-	-	TRBV4-2	TRBJ2-5	CASSQGQLQETQYF	TGTGCCAGCAGCCAAGGGCAACTCCAAGAGACCCAGTACTTC
-	-	TRBV4-3	TRBJ1-5	CASSQGIGNQPQHF	TGCGCCAGCAGCCAAGGTATAGGGAACCAGCCCCAGCATTTT
-	-	TRBV9	TRBJ2-3	CASSVATVWTDTQYF	TGTGCCAGCAGCGTAGCTACGGTATGGACAGATACGCAGTATTTT
-	-	TRBV18	TRBJ2-3	CASSPVDSDTQYF	TGTGCTAGCTCACCAGTCGACTCAGATACGCAGTATTTT
few	-	TRBV6-6	TRBJ2-7	CASSYLAINYEQYF	TGTGCCAGCAGTTACCTGGCAATAAACTACGAGCAGTACTTC
-	-	TRBV12-3/TRBV12-4	TRBJ2-3	CASSLFGDTQYF	TGTGCCAGCAGTTTATTTGGTGATACGCAGTATTTT
-	-	TRBV4-3	TRBJ1-2	CASSRYLQANYGYTF	TGCGCCAGCAGCCGATACTTACAGGCTAACTATGGCTACACCTTC
many	TRBD1	TRBV12-3/TRBV12-4	TRBJ2-3	CASSLSRGDTQYF	TGTGCCAGCAGTTTAAGCAGGGGGGATACGCAGTATTTT
-	TRBD2	TRBV10-3	TRBJ2-1	CATGSGLGIHEQFF	TGTGCCACGGGATCGGGACTAGGGATCCATGAGCAGTTCTTC
-	-	TRBV12-3/TRBV12-4	TRBJ2-2	CASNSGYTGELFF	TGTGCCAGCAATAGTGGGTACACCGGGGAGCTGTTTTTT
-	-	TRBV3-1	TRBJ1-5	CASSQDTNQPQHF	TGTGCCAGCAGCCAAGACACCAATCAGCCCCAGCATTTT
few	TRBD2	TRBV15	TRBJ2-3	CATSRRGAGGADTQYF	TGTGCCACCAGCAGAAGAGGAGCGGGAGGTGCAGATACGCAGTATTTT
-	-	TRBV6-5	TRBJ2-5	CASALRSGTTAETQYF	TGTGCCAGTGCTCTCCGGAGCGGAACAACAGCAGAGACCCAGTACTTC
-	TRBD2	TRBV20-1	TRBJ2-1	CSASYGGAYNEQFF	TGCAGTGCTAGCTACGGGGGGGCCTACAATGAGCAGTTCTTC
-	-	TRBV20-1	TRBJ2-7	CSAVGTAGGYEQYF	TGCAGTGCCGTCGGGACCGCTGGGGGATACGAGCAGTACTTC